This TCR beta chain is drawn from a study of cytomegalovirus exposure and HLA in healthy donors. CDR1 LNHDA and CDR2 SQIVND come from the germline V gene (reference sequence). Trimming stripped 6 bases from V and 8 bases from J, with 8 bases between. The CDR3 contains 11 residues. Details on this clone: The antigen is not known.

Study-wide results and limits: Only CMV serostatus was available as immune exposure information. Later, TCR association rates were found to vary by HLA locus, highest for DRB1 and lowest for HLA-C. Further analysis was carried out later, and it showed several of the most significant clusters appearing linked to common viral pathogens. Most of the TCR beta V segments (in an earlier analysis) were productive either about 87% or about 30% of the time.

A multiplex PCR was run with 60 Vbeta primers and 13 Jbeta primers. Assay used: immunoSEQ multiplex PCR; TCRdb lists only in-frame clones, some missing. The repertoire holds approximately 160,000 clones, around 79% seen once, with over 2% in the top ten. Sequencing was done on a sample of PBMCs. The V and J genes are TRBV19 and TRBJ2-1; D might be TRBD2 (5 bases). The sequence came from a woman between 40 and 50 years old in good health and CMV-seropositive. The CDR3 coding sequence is TGTGCCAGTAGGGGGAGCGATGAGCAGTTCTTC. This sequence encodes CASRGSDEQFF.